What follows are 13 T cell receptor beta chains derived from one specimen sequenced in a study of cytomegalovirus exposure and HLA in healthy donors. In the PCR, 60 Vbeta and 13 Jbeta primers were used. TCRdb keeps only in-frame clones here, not all; method: immunoSEQ multiplex PCR. The table shows around 64,000 clones, with around 70% occurring only once. What was sequenced was PBMCs. The receptors were gathered from a woman between 25 and 40 years old in good health and CMV-seropositive.

This sequence joins TRBV29-1 and TRBJ2-1; tentatively, D is TRBD2 (5 bases). V lost 4 bases, J lost 5 bases, and 9 bases lay in between. Germline CDR1 SQVTM, CDR2 ANQGSEA. This CDR3 contains 12 residues. The CDR3 region is CSVVRGNNEQFF. CDR3 nucleotide sequence: TGCAGCGTTGTACGGGGTAACAATGAGCAGTTCTTC.

Written as DNA, the CDR3 is TGCAGCGTTGATGGCTCGAACACTGAAGCTTTCTTT. It translates to CSVDGSNTEAFF. The rearrangement joins TRBV29-1 to TRBJ1-1; D unclear. The CDR3 runs 12 residues. V was cut by 3 bases and J by 1 base, with 6 bases left in between. Germline assignment: CDR1 SQVTM and CDR2 ANQGSEA.

The genes are TRBV7-2 and TRBJ1-5; 8 bases are shared with TRBD1. CDR1 is SGHTA and CDR2 is FQGNSA in the germline V gene. V shed 3 bases and J 2 bases; nucleotides not matched to a gene: 0. This CDR3 has 14 residues. CDR3 coding DNA: TGTGCCAGCAGCTTGGGACAGGGCAATCAGCCCCAGCATTTT. Amino acids: CASSLGQGNQPQHF.

The rearrangement uses TRBV15 and TRBJ2-5; 7 positions match TRBD1. V lost 0 bases, J lost 4 bases, and 5 bases stayed unmatched. CDR1 is LNHNV and CDR2 is YYDKDF in the germline V gene (reference sequence). The CDR3 sequence is 15 residues long. The CDR3 region has the DNA TGTGCCACCAGCAGAGATACAGGGGATTTAGAGACCCAGTACTTC. This sequence encodes CATSRDTGDLETQYF. Full variable domain (rest looked up from reference TRBV15 and TRBJ2-5): DAMVIQNPRYQVTQFGKPVTLSCSQTLNHNVMYWYQQKSSQAPKLLFHYYDKDFNNEADTPDNFQSRRPNTSFCFLDIRSPGLGDTAMYLCATSRDTGDLETQYFGPGTRLLVL.

This clone appeared a single time. The V and J genes are TRBV11-2 and TRBJ2-1, with 7 bases that match TRBD1. V lost 8 bases and J lost 5; bases outside the gene matches: 6. CDR1 and CDR2 from the germline V gene are SGHAT and FQNNGV. This CDR3 is built from 13 residues. The CDR3 spells CASGRDSHNEQFF. CDR3 sequence (DNA): TGTGCCAGCGGCCGGGACAGTCACAATGAGCAGTTCTTC.

V is TRBV9 and J is TRBJ1-4, with a possible D match to TRBD1 (6 bases). This CDR3 has 16 amino acids. CDR1 SGDLS and CDR2 YYNGEE come from the germline V gene. V was clipped by 2 bases and J by 7 bases, with 18 bases between them. The CDR3 sequence is CASSVNSGVGGEKLFF. For the CDR3, the DNA is TGTGCCAGCAGCGTGAACTCAGGGGTGGGCGGTGAAAAACTGTTTTTT.

CDR3 sequence: CASSFAGLGKLFF. The DNA of the CDR3 is TGTGCCAGCAGCTTCGCAGGTCTGGGAAAACTGTTTTTT. The rearrangement joins TRBV7-9 to TRBJ1-4; unclear D gene. Germline assignment: CDR1 SEHNR and CDR2 FQNEAQ (reference sequence). Trimming pared 3 bases from V and 10 bases from J, leaving 12 bases between. CDR3 size: 13 residues.

This chain joins TRBV6-5 and TRBJ2-7; D gene unclear. Germline V CDR1 and CDR2: MNHEY, SVGAGI. This CDR3 has 15 residues. Between the trimmed V and J ends, which lost 0 bases and 1 base, there was a span of 10 bases. The CDR3 coding sequence is TGTGCCAGCAGTTACTCGGCGGTAGGATCCTACGAGCAGTACTTC. Protein product: CASSYSAVGSYEQYF.

This clone was seen only once. This chain uses TRBV7-8 with TRBJ2-3, with TRBD1 matching over 7 bases. The V gene's germline CDR1 is SGHVS and CDR2 FQNEAQ. Unmatched junction bases numbered 7, after V lost 5 bases and J lost 2 bases. The CDR3 sequence is 15 residues long. The CDR3 spells CASSLRQGYTDTQYF. The CDR3 bases are TGTGCCAGCAGCCTGAGACAGGGATACACAGATACGCAGTATTTT. Full variable domain (outside the CDR3, taken from reference TRBV7-8 and TRBJ2-3): GAGVSQSPRYKVAKRGQDVALRCDPISGHVSLFWYQQALGQGPEFLTYFQNEAQLDKSGLPSDRFFAERPEGSVSTLKIQRTQQEDSAVYLCASSLRQGYTDTQYFGPGTRLTVL.

The V call is TRBV13, the J call TRBJ2-3; 11 bases fit TRBD2. Germline V lookup: CDR1 PRHDT, CDR2 FYEKMQ (reference sequence). The CDR3 spans 17 residues. Unmatched junction bases numbered 6, after V lost 0 bases and J lost 4 bases. CDR3 region: CASSLGTSGNRADTQYF. In DNA form, the CDR3 reads TGTGCCAGCAGCTTAGGGACTAGCGGGAACCGGGCAGATACGCAGTATTTT.

This chain connects TRBV7-9 to TRBJ1-5; 7 bases are shared with TRBD1. The V gene's germline CDR1 is SEHNR and CDR2 FQNEAQ (reference sequence). The CDR3 runs 15 residues. V lost 1 base to trimming and J lost 4 bases; unmatched junction nucleotides: 4. CDR3 residues: CASSLGSGQNQPQHF. The CDR3 nucleotides are TGTGCCAGCAGCTTAGGGTCGGGACAGAATCAGCCCCAGCATTTT.

The V call is TRBV6-5, the J call TRBJ1-2, with TRBD1 identical over 8 bases. The V segment lost 6 bases and the J segment 5 bases; nucleotides outside the gene matches: 5. The CDR3 extends over 13 amino acids. Germline V gives CDR1 MNHEY, CDR2 SVGAGI. This CDR3 reads CASSRGRFYGYTF. CDR3 bases: TGTGCCAGCAGCAGGGGGCGATTTTATGGCTACACCTTC.

This chain links TRBV5-1 with TRBJ1-2; TRBD1 matches at 7 bases. The J segment lost 4 bases and the V segment lost 7 bases, leaving 10 bases of the junction unmatched. The CDR3 has 14 amino acids. The germline V gene encodes CDR1 SGHRS and CDR2 YFSETQ. The CDR3, as DNA: TGCGCCAGCTGCCCCGACAGGGCGATCTATGGCTACACCTTC. Translating it yields CASCPDRAIYGYTF.